This T cell receptor beta chain was identified during a study of blood T cell repertoires in COVID-19. On the study more broadly: Whether acute or convalescent, the COVID-19 samples came from the United States, Italy and Spain. Sources were T cells, B-cell-depleted T cells, or PBMCs; the material itself was cDNA or gDNA.

This clone was counted once. As originally analysed: Using reference gene primer amplification, nucleated cell counts were estimated. Profiled with immunoSEQ multiplex PCR; TCRdb holds only in-frame clones, not every one. For V, J and clone size, that table is used; D and trimming come from the DNA. This table holds 55,000 to 70,000 clones, around nine tenths found once. Germline V gene data show CDR1 as MNHNY and CDR2 as SVGAGI (reference sequence). The V end was cut by 0 bases, the J end by 6 bases, with 9 bases between. The CDR3 extends over 14 amino acids. The sample consisted of peripheral blood. The receptor's source is a woman in her 70s with active COVID-19. The rearrangement links TRBV6-6 to TRBJ2-4; D gene unclear. CDR3 DNA: TGTGCCAGCAGTTACTCACAGAAATCAAACATTCAGTACTTC. It encodes CASSYSQKSNIQYF.